This TCR beta chain emerged from a study of T cells in tumors after PD-1 blockade. Findings of the study overall: Peripheral recruitment is suggested, as some novel exhausted tumor clones were in pre-treatment blood.

This CDR3 is built from 13 residues. Germline CDR1 SGHNT, CDR2 YENEEA. With 6 bases removed from V and 0 bases from J, the gap between germline ends came to 7 bases. Points on this clone: Its specificity is not known.

Assay: immunoSEQ multiplex PCR; the TCRdb copy retains only in-frame clones and omits some. The sample has roughly 48,000 clones, 81% seen once. This receptor was obtained from a human donor with basal cell carcinoma. Material: PBMCs, obtained before anti-PD-1 treatment. This chain uses TRBV11-3 with TRBJ2-3; D call uncertain. The chain's CDR3 is CASRGPSTDTQYF. The DNA of the CDR3 is TGTGCCAGCAGGGGCCCTAGCACAGATACGCAGTATTTT. Full variable domain (remainder filled in from reference TRBV11-3 and TRBJ2-3): EAGVVQSPRYKIIEKKQPVAFWCNPISGHNTLYWYLQNLGQGPELLIRYENEEAVDDSQLPKDRFSAERLKGVDSTLKIQPAELGDSAVYLCASRGPSTDTQYFGPGTRLTVL.